This T cell receptor beta chain appears in the sequencing data of a study of human thymus T cells (dated by TCRdb to about 2020). Broadly, across the study: The study described the TCR alpha and beta repertoires in about eight infant thymus samples and a few matching peripheral blood samples. The infant donors were about 6 to 244 days old, and the cohort included six or seven males and a couple of females.

Results the study describes overall, beyond this receptor: The related research found that thymic TCR repertoires overlapped highly between unrelated individuals. On average, about 800,000 unique TCRB clonotypes were obtained from thymus samples, compared with approximately 82,000 from blood samples. Biased V and J gene segment usage appeared to be present in both thymic and peripheral blood repertoires.

A word on this clone: Its antigen is not yet known. Nothing much larger sits one base from this clone, and base qualities are not available.

The immunoSEQ multiplex PCR assay was used to amplify the TCRB and TCRAD loci from a standardized amount of quality-controlled genomic DNA. The amplicons covered the V(D)J region and were long enough to include the CDR3 and to identify the V and J genes. The commercial immunoSEQ service was used to sequence amplicons on an Illumina platform. On the study's bioinformatics: Primer bias and sequencing errors were corrected as previously described, and TCRAD and TCRB were defined on the basis of the IMGT database. Repertoires were analysed with immunoSEQ Analyzer 3.0 and VDJTools, covering basic statistics, V/J segment usage, diversity estimates, rarefaction and pairwise overlap. To estimate diversity, the Chao1, ChaoE, Efron-Thisted, Shannon and inverse Simpson indices were applied, and diversity was also estimated on datasets down-sampled to the smallest sample. Repertoire overlap was assessed by strict matching of CDR3 nucleotide sequence, V gene and J gene, and clustering was done by Jaccard-based multidimensional scaling. TCRdb re-hosts the immuneACCESS table, in-frame sequences only. Its copies lack some clones; in the studies checked, an unresolved V gene accounts for under half of them, and the cause for the rest is not known. D and trimming were read from the DNA, whereas the V and J calls and clone size are those reported in that table. This sample is represented by roughly 120,000 clones; about 95% of them were singletons. The top ten clones comprise around 0.024% of the sample.

Thymus tissue was collected as surgical resects that were removed during corrective cardiac surgery. In Finland, the donors were immunologically healthy infants who were having open corrective cardiac surgery for congenital heart defects. After being mechanically released from the tissue, thymocytes were kept at -70 degrees C in pellets of roughly 8.5-34 million cells. Genomic DNA was extracted from frozen cell pellets with a QIAsymphony instrument. This TCR was recovered from a boy under two years old with a congenital heart defect but otherwise immunologically healthy. Sequencing was carried out using thymus tissue.

The CDR3 sequence is CASSQDRRKNTEAFF. The DNA sequence is as follows: TGCGCCAGCAGCCAAGATCGGCGGAAAAACACTGAAGCTTTCTTT. The chain is encoded by TRBV4-1 joined to TRBJ1-1; the D gene identity is not certain. V is clipped by 0 bases and J by 2 bases, and the sequence between their germline boundaries is 10 bases long. The CDR3 covers 15 residues, taking in both the cysteine and the phenylalanine. The sequence is cut down to CDR3 DNA, 45 bases in frame from base 1. CDR1 and CDR2, per the germline V gene, are MGHRA and YSYEKL.